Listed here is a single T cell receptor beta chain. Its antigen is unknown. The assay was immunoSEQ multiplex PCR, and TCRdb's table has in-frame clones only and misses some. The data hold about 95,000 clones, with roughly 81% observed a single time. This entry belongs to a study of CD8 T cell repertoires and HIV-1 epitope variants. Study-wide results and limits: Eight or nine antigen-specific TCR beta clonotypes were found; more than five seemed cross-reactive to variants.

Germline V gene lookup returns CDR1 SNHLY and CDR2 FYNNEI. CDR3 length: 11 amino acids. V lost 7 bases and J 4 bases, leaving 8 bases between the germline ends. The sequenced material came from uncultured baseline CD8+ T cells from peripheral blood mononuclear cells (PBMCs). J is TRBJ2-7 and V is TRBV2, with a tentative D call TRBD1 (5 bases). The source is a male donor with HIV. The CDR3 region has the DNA TGTGCCAGCAATGGGGCGTACGAGCAGTACTTC. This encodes CASNGAYEQYF.